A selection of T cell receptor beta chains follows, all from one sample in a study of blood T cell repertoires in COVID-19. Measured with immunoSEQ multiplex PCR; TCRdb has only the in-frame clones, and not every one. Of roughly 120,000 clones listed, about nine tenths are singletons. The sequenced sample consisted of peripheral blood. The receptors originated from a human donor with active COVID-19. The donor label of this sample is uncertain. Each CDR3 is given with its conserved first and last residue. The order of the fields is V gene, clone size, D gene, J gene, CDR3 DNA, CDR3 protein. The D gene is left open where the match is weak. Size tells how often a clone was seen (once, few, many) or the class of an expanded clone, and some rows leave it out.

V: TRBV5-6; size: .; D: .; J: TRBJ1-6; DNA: TGTGCCAGCAGCTCCGCTACAGCGGGATATAATTCACCCCTCCACTTT; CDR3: CASSSATAGYNSPLHF
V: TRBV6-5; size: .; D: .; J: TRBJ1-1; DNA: TGTGCCAGCAGTAGAAACAGGGACGCTGAAGCTTTCTTT; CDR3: CASSRNRDAEAFF
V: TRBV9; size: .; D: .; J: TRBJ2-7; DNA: TGTGCCAGCAGCCCCGGGACTGAGGCCTACGAGCAGTACTTC; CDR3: CASSPGTEAYEQYF
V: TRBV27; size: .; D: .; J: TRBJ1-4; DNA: TGTGCCAGTGGGCAGGTTCATGAAAAACTGTTTTTT; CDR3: CASGQVHEKLFF
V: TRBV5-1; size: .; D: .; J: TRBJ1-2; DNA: TGCGCCAGCAGCAGGCCAGGCCTCTATGGCTACACCTTC; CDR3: CASSRPGLYGYTF
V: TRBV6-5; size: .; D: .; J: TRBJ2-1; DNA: TGTGCCAGCAGTTACCTGAATGAGCAGTTCTTC; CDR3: CASSYLNEQFF
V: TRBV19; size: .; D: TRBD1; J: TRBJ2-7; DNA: TGTGCCAGTAGTATAGTCCGTAGACAGGGTTTACACGAGCAGTACTTC; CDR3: CASSIVRRQGLHEQYF
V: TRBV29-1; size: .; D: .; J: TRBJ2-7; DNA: TGCAGCGTTGGGCTTGAGGGCTACGAGCAGTACTTC; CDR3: CSVGLEGYEQYF
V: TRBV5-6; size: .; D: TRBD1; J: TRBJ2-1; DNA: TGTGCCAGCAGGAGGGGGACAGCCTACAATGAGCAGTTCTTC; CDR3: CASRRGTAYNEQFF
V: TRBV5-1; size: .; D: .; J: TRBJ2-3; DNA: TGCGCCAGCAGCTTGGACGTAGTAGATACGCAGTATTTT; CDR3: CASSLDVVDTQYF
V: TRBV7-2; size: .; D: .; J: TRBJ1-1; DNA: TGTGCCAGCAAAGAGGGCTTCACTGAAGCTTTCTTT; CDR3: CASKEGFTEAFF
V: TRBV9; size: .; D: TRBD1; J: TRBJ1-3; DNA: TGTGCCAGCAGCGGATCAACCGGGACAGGGGTTTTGCAATCTGGAAACACCATATATTTT; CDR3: CASSGSTGTGVLQSGNTIYF
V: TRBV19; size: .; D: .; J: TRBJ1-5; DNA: TGTGCCAGTACCCCCCCTGGGGCGGGGGAACGGGTCCAGCCCCAGCATTTT; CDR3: CASTPPGAGERVQPQHF
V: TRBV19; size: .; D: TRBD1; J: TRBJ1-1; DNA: TGTGCCAGTAGTCTTGGGACAGCCGGGTTTTTGAACACTGAAGCTTTCTTT; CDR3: CASSLGTAGFLNTEAFF
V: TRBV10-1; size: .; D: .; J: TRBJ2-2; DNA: TGCGCCAGCATGTCCCCGGGCACCGGGGAGCTGTTTTTT; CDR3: CASMSPGTGELFF
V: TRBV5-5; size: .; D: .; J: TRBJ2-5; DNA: TGTGCCAGCAGCTTGGCCGCTGCGGCAGGGATGATCGAGACCCAGTACTTC; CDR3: CASSLAAAAGMIETQYF
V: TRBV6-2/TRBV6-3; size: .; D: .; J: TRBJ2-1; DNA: TGTGCCAGCAGTTACGAGGTCCCCCGGGGGATTTATGAGCAGTTCTTC; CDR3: CASSYEVPRGIYEQFF
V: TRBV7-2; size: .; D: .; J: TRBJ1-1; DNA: TGTGCCAGCAGCTTAGGGGTTTCGGGTGAAGCTTTCTTT; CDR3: CASSLGVSGEAFF
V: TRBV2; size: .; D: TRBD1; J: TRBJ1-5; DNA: TGTGCCAGCGTGAGACAGGGGGATAACAATCAGCCCCAGCATTTT; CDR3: CASVRQGDNNQPQHF
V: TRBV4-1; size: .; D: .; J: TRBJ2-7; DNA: TGCGCCAGCAGCCAAGGCCAGGGCTCCTACGAGCAGTACTTC; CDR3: CASSQGQGSYEQYF
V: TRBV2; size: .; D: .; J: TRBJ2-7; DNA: TGTGCCAGCAGTCCTAACCCCCGACAGTTAAGCTCCTACGAGCAGTACTTC; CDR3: CASSPNPRQLSSYEQYF
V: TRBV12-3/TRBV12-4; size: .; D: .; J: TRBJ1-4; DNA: TGTGCCAGCTGGTCGGGTGAAAAACTGTTTTTT; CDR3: CASWSGEKLFF
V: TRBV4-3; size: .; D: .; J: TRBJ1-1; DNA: TGCGCCAGCAGCCAAGAAGCGGTCCGACACGGAGCTTTCTTT; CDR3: CASSQEAVRHGAFF
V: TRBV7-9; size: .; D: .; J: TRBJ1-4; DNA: TGTGCCAGCAGCTTGGGCCGCCCGGAAAAACTGTTTTTT; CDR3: CASSLGRPEKLFF
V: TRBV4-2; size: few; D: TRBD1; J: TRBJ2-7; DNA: TGTGCCAGCAGCCCCGACAGGGCCTACTACGAGCAGTACTTC; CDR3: CASSPDRAYYEQYF
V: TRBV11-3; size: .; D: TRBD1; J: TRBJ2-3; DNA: TGTGCCAGCAGCTCTCTCAGGGGGCCAAGCACAGATACGCAGTATTTT; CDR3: CASSSLRGPSTDTQYF
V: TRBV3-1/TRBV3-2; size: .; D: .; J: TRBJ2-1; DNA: TGTGCCAGCAGCCAAGATGAAGGGGCGCGGTACAATGAGCAGTTCTTC; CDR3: CASSQDEGARYNEQFF
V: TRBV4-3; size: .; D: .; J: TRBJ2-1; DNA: TGCGCCAGCAGCCAAGATGTCTTCGGGGGCAATGAGCAGTTCTTC; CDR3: CASSQDVFGGNEQFF
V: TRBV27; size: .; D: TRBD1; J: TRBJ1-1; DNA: TGTGCCAGCAGTCTCCCCCCGACAGGGCTCCGGAACACTGAAGCTTTCTTT; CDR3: CASSLPPTGLRNTEAFF
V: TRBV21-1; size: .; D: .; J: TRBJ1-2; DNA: TGTGCCAGCAGCAAAGCCACAGGGAGGGACGGCTACACCTTC; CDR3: CASSKATGRDGYTF
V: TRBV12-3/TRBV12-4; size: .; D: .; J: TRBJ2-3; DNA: TGTGCCAGCAGTCGGACACGCACAGATACGCAGTATTTT; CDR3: CASSRTRTDTQYF
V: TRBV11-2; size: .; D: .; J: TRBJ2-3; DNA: TGTGCCAGCAGAAAGGGGGCAGATACGCAGTATTTT; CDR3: CASRKGADTQYF
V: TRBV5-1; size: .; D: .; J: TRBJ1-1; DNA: TGCGCCAGCACCGCGGGGATGATGAACACTGAAGCTTTCTTT; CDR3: CASTAGMMNTEAFF
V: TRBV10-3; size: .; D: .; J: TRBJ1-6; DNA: TGTGCCATCAGTGAGAGCAGGGGACGGGATAATTCACCCCTCCACTTT; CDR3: CAISESRGRDNSPLHF
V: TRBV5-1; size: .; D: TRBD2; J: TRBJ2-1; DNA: TGCGCCAGCAGCACACATACTAGCGGGGGGTTAAACAATGAGCAGTTCTTC; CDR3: CASSTHTSGGLNNEQFF
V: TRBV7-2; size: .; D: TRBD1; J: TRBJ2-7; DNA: TGTGCCAGCAGCTCGGGACAGGGGGCAAGGGAGCAGTACTTC; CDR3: CASSSGQGAREQYF
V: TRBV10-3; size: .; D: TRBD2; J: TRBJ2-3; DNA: TGTGCCATCAGTGGGACTAGCGGGGGGAAAAGCACAGATACGCAGTATTTT; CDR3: CAISGTSGGKSTDTQYF
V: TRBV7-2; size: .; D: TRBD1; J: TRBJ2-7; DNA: TGTGCCAGCAGCCTAGGGACAGGAGGCTCCTACGAGCAGTACTTC; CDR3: CASSLGTGGSYEQYF
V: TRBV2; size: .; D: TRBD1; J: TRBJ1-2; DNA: TGTGCCACAACGAAGGACAGGGGATCTCACTATGGCTACACCTTC; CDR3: CATTKDRGSHYGYTF
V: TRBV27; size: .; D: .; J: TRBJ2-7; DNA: TGTGCCAGCAGTTTAGGGCAGGCGCTCTACGAGCAGTACTTC; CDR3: CASSLGQALYEQYF
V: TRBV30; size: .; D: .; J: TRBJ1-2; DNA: TGTGCCTGGAGTGAACAGGGCTATGGCTACACCTTC; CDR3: CAWSEQGYGYTF
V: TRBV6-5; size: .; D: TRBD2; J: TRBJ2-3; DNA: TGTGCCACCCTAGCGGTCCTCACAGATACGCAGTATTTT; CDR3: CATLAVLTDTQYF
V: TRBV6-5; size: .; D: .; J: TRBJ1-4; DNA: TGTGCCAGCAGTTACCGCCCCACACAGGCTAATGAAAAACTGTTTTTT; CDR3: CASSYRPTQANEKLFF
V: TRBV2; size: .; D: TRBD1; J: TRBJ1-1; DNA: TGTGCCAGAAAAAAACAGGGGGCGGGGACTGAAGCTTTCTTT; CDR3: CARKKQGAGTEAFF
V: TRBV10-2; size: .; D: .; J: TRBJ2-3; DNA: TGCGCCAGCAGATTTAGCAAGACTAGCACAGATACGCAGTATTTT; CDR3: CASRFSKTSTDTQYF
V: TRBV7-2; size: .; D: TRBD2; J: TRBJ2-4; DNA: TGTGCCAGCAGCCCCTCGGGGAGGGTGAACATTCAGTACTTC; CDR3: CASSPSGRVNIQYF
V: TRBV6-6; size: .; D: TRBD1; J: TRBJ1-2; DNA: TGTGCCAGCAGTCCTGTGACGCCTGGGACAGGAGGTGGCTACACCTTC; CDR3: CASSPVTPGTGGGYTF
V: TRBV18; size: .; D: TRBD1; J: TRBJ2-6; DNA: TGTGCCAGCTCAAACTACGGACAGGCTGGGGCCAACGTCCTGACTTTC; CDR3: CASSNYGQAGANVLTF
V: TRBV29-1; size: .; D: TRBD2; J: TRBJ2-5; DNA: TGCAGCGTTGTGGCTAGCGGGCACCAAGAGACCCAGTACTTC; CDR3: CSVVASGHQETQYF
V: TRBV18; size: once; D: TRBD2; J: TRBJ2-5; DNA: TGTGCCAGCTCACCCTTAGCGGGGGGTCAAGAGACCCAGTACTTC; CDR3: CASSPLAGGQETQYF
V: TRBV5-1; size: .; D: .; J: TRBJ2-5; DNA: TGCGCCAGCAGCCGGAACGGCGGGGGCATCTCTTTCCAAGAGACCCAGTACTTC; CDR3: CASSRNGGGISFQETQYF
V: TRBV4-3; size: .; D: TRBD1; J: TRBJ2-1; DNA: TGCGCCAGCAGCCAAGAAGGACAGGGGACGTACAATGAGCAGTTCTTC; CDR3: CASSQEGQGTYNEQFF
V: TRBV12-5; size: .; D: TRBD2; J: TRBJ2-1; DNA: TGTGCTAGTGGTCCCAGTCTAGCGGGGTCCTACAATGAGCAGTTCTTC; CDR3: CASGPSLAGSYNEQFF
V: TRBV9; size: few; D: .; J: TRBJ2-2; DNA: TGTGCCAGCACCTCAGGGGCTAGCGGTATTGACGGGGAGCTGTTTTTT; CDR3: CASTSGASGIDGELFF
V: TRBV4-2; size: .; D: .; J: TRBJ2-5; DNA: TGTGCCAGCAGCCAATCCAGGAGGGAGTTAGAGACCCAGTACTTC; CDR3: CASSQSRRELETQYF
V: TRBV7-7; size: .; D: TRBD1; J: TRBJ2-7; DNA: TGTGCTAGCAGCCCACGGACAGGGGCCAGCGAGCAGTACTTC; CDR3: CASSPRTGASEQYF
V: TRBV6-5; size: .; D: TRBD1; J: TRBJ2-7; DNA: TGTGCCAGCACACCTAGGGACAGGGTGTACGAGCAGTACTTC; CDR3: CASTPRDRVYEQYF
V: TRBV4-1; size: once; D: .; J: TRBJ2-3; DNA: TGCGCCAGCAGCCAAGACCCTCGAACGGGGGGCGGCACAGATACGCAGTATTTT; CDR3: CASSQDPRTGGGTDTQYF
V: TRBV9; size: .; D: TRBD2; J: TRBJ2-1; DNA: TGTGCCAGCAGCGTAGGCGGGGGGGCGAACCGGGAGCAGTTCTTC; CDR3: CASSVGGGANREQFF
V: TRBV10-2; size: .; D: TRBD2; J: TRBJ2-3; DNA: TGCGCCAGCAGCGTAGCGACTAGCGGCAGTACAGATACGCAGTATTTT; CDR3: CASSVATSGSTDTQYF